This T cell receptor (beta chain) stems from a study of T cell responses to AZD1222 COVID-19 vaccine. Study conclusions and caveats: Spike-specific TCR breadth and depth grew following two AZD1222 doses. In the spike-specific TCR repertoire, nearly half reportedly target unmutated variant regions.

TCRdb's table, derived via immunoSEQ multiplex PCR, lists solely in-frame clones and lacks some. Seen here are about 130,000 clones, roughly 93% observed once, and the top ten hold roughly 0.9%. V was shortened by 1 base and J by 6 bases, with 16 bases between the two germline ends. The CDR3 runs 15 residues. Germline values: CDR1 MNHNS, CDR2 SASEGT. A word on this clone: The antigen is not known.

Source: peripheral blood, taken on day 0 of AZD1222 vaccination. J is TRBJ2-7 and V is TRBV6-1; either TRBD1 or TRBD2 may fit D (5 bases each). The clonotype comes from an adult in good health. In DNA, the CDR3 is TGTGCCAGCAGTGAAGAGTGGGGACCTTCCACCGAGCAGTACTTC. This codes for CASSEEWGPSTEQYF.